Each of the 19 T cell receptor beta chains below was sequenced from the same sample in a study of identical twins. TCRdb itself ran the 5' RACE reads through MiXCR, one entry per CDR3 protein. The sample shows approximately 700,000 distinct CDR3 sequences, around a sixth of them seen only once. The same sample was also studied in work on T cells expressing NK-cell markers.

Input material: PBMCs. All receptors derive from a woman aged 18 to 35 in good health.

This clonotype was observed a few times. The chain employs TRBV20-1 and TRBJ2-5; D might be TRBD1 (5 bases). The CDR3 contains 14 residues. V was shortened by 0 bases and J by 0 bases, with 8 bases between the two germline ends. Germline V gives CDR1 DFQATT, CDR2 SNEGSKA (reference sequence). CDR3 amino acids: CSARDRTYQETQYF. CDR3 bases: TGCAGTGCTAGAGACAGGACATACCAAGAGACCCAGTACTTC.

The gene calls are TRBV20-1 and TRBJ2-5; D is possibly TRBD2 (6 bases). Germline lookup yields CDR1 DFQATT and CDR2 SNEGSKA (reference sequence). Trimming shortened V by 6 bases and J by 4 bases, and 15 bases separated the two germline ends. This CDR3 has 13 residues. This CDR3 is CSASRLGRETQYF. CDR3 sequence (DNA): TGCAGTGCCTCGCGACTAGGGCGAGAGACCCAGTACTTC.

The J gene is TRBJ2-2, the V gene TRBV24-1; D possibly corresponds to TRBD1 (6 bases). Looked up from germline, CDR1 is KGHDR and CDR2 is SFDVKD. This CDR3 comprises 14 residues. V shed 3 bases and J shed 6 bases, with 10 bases lying between them. CDR3 nucleotides: TGTGCCACCAGTGATCACAGGGTGTCCGGGGAGCTGTTTTTT. This gives the protein CATSDHRVSGELFF.

The rearrangement joins TRBV12-3 or TRBV12-4 to TRBJ2-3; 11 nucleotides agree with TRBD1. Trimming cost V 5 bases and J 6 bases; bases outside gene matches: 7. The CDR3 contains 15 residues. The CDR3 nucleotides are TGTGCCAGCAGTAAAGGGACAGGGGGATCGGATACGCAGTATTTT. Translated: CASSKGTGGSDTQYF.

The J gene is TRBJ2-1, the V gene TRBV20-1; TRBD2 might be the D (7 bases). The germline gives CDR1 DFQATT, CDR2 SNEGSKA (reference sequence). The CDR3 contains 15 residues. V dropped 0 bases and J dropped 2 bases, with 11 bases sitting between them. The CDR3 reads CSARDTGGPYNEQFF. The DNA of the CDR3 is TGCAGTGCTAGAGATACGGGGGGCCCCTACAATGAGCAGTTCTTC.

This clonotype was recorded only once. The V gene is TRBV5-1, the J gene TRBJ1-2; 7 bases match TRBD1. Germline V lookup: CDR1 SGHRS, CDR2 YFSETQ. This CDR3 has 13 amino acids. Trimming took 3 bases from V and 8 from J; bases not matched to a gene: 7. CDR3 amino acids: CASSSTGTEGYTF. The CDR3 coding sequence is TGCGCCAGCAGCTCCACCGGGACAGAGGGCTACACCTTC.

A note on this clonotype: Mismatch with germline at one junction end may stem from a read error. This chain joins TRBV5-1 and TRBJ1-5; 7 nucleotides line up with TRBD1. The germline gives CDR1 SGHRS, CDR2 YFSETQ. The CDR3 consists of 15 residues. The CDR3, as DNA: TGCGCCAGCAGCTTGGAGGGGGCAATCAATCAGCCCCGGCATTTT. Translated, it gives CASSLEGAINQPRHF.

This clonotype has just one count. The V gene is TRBV20-1, the J gene TRBJ2-7; 8 bases fit TRBD2. The CDR3 consists of 14 residues. The ends lost 1 base at V and 2 bases at J; junction bases unmatched: 4. Germline CDR1 DFQATT, CDR2 SNEGSKA (reference sequence). CDR3 sequence (DNA): TGCAGTGCTAGAGGGGCGGGAGGCCCCTACGAGCAGTACTTC. It yields the protein CSARGAGGPYEQYF.

The gene calls are TRBV7-2 and TRBJ2-1; a weak D match, TRBD2 (5 bases). V lost 4 bases, J lost 0 bases, and 13 bases lay in between. Germline CDR1 reads SGHTA; CDR2 reads FQGNSA. This CDR3 contains 16 residues. The CDR3 DNA reads TGTGCCAGCAGCTCCCCCGGGGAGAGCTCCTACAATGAGCAGTTCTTC. It translates to CASSSPGESSYNEQFF.

This clonotype was seen only a few times. This chain connects TRBV9 to TRBJ1-1; D is unresolved. The germline V gene has CDR1 SGDLS and CDR2 YYNGEE. Between the trimmed V and J ends, which lost 0 bases and 8 bases, there was a span of 11 bases. The CDR3 sequence is 13 residues long. The CDR3 is CASSVGVPEEAFF. CDR3 sequence (DNA): TGTGCCAGCAGCGTAGGGGTCCCGGAAGAAGCTTTCTTT.

This rearrangement joins TRBV15 to TRBJ2-4; TRBD1 aligns across 9 bases. The CDR3 runs to 18 residues. V gave up 0 bases and J gave up 0 bases; unmatched junction bases: 6. Per germline, CDR1 LNHNV and CDR2 YYDKDF (reference sequence). CDR3 amino acids: CATSRDPGQGKAKNIQYF. In DNA, the CDR3 is TGTGCCACCAGCAGAGATCCCGGACAGGGGAAAGCCAAAAACATTCAGTACTTC. Using reference TRBV15 and TRBJ2-4 for the parts outside the CDR3, the full variable domain is DAMVIQNPRYQVTQFGKPVTLSCSQTLNHNVMYWYQQKSSQAPKLLFHYYDKDFNNEADTPDNFQSRRPNTSFCFLDIRSPGLGDTAMYLCATSRDPGQGKAKNIQYFGAGTRLSVL.

This clonotype showed up just a few times. This rearrangement joins TRBV12-3 or TRBV12-4 to TRBJ1-5; TRBD1 might be the D (6 bases). The CDR3 extends over 14 amino acids. V was clipped by 6 bases and J by 3 bases, with 12 bases between them. The CDR3 protein is CASSWTEYNQPQHF. The CDR3 nucleotides read TGTGCCAGCAGCTGGACAGAGTACAATCAGCCCCAGCATTTT.

This chain uses TRBV27 with TRBJ1-2, with D possibly being TRBD1 (6 bases). This CDR3 is built from 15 residues. Trimming took off 4 bases at V and 1 base at J, with 13 bases between the two ends. The germline gives CDR1 MNHEY, CDR2 SMNVEV (reference sequence). Here the CDR3 reads CASSSAAGVNYGYTF. CDR3 bases: TGTGCCAGCAGTTCGGCGGCAGGGGTTAACTATGGCTACACCTTC.

This chain links TRBV29-1 with TRBJ2-1; 7 bases align to TRBD2. V gave up 4 bases and J gave up 2 bases; unmatched junction bases: 2. Germline CDR1 SQVTM, CDR2 ANQGSEA. The CDR3 extends over 13 amino acids. CDR3 sequence reads: CSVVTSPYNEQFF. CDR3 coding DNA: TGCAGCGTTGTGACTAGCCCCTACAATGAGCAGTTCTTC.

This clonotype occurred a few times. CDR3 sequence reads: CASIDRGGSYEQYF. The CDR3 DNA follows: TGTGCCAGCATAGACAGGGGGGGCTCCTACGAGCAGTACTTC. V gene TRBV6-1 combines with J gene TRBJ2-7; 9 bases match TRBD1. Germline V lookup: CDR1 MNHNS, CDR2 SASEGT. The CDR3 runs to 14 residues. Germline trimming cut 7 bases from V and 0 bases from J; bases unmatched to any gene: 4.

This clonotype was detected only a few times. The chain combines TRBV29-1 with TRBJ1-2; a possible D gene is TRBD1 (6 bases). This CDR3 has 12 amino acids. Looked up from germline, CDR1 is SQVTM and CDR2 is ANQGSEA. The CDR3 region is CVSRGTLDGYTF. CDR3 sequence (DNA): TGCGTCTCACGAGGGACACTGGATGGCTACACCTTC.

The table lists this clonotype with many counts. The chain links TRBV12-3 or TRBV12-4 to TRBJ2-2; D call uncertain. CDR3 length: 14 residues. Trimming removed 8 bases from V and 0 bases from J, with 10 bases in between. The CDR3 protein is CASRAATNTGELFF. In nucleotides, the CDR3 is TGTGCCAGCCGCGCCGCGACGAACACCGGGGAGCTGTTTTTT.

This sequence joins TRBV24-1 and TRBJ2-2; 8 bases agree with TRBD1. CDR1 is KGHDR, CDR2 SFDVKD, per germline. Trimming cost V 5 bases and J 5 bases; bases outside gene matches: 9. The CDR3 contains 16 residues. Here the CDR3 reads CATSASTGALTGELFF. The CDR3 DNA sequence: TGTGCCACCAGTGCTTCGACAGGGGCTTTAACCGGGGAGCTGTTTTTT.

The chain employs TRBV5-4 and TRBJ2-3, with TRBD2 matching 7 bases. CDR3 length equals 14 residues. Per the germline V gene, CDR1 is SGHNT and CDR2 is YYREEE (reference sequence). Trimming took 4 bases from V and 5 from J; bases not matched to a gene: 7. The CDR3 sequence is CASSLRAGVDTQYF. Written as DNA, the CDR3 is TGTGCCAGCAGCCTTAGGGCGGGAGTAGATACGCAGTATTTT.